This entry lists 2 T cell receptor beta chains sequenced from one sample in a study of OX40 agonist ivuxolimab in advanced cancers. Profiled with immunoSEQ multiplex PCR; TCRdb holds only in-frame clones, not every one. The sample lists some 44,000 clones; around 80% were seen once. The sequencing used CD4+ or CD8+ T cells sorted from blood, collected in a trial of the OX40 agonist ivuxolimab. The receptors originated from an adult with an advanced solid tumor such as melanoma, head and neck, liver or kidney cancer.

This clone came up a few times. The CDR3 bases are TGCGCCAGCAGCCCGGGCGGGGCGGGAGGAAGAGGAAATGAGCAGTTCTTC. Translated, it gives CASSPGGAGGRGNEQFF. The chain employs TRBV5-1 and TRBJ2-1; 8 bases are a match to TRBD2. Trimming took 4 bases from V and 7 from J; bases not matched to a gene: 16. Per the germline V gene, CDR1 is SGHRS and CDR2 is YFSETQ. The length of the CDR3 is 17 residues.

V and J are TRBV6-5 and TRBJ2-1; 13 bases are a match to TRBD2. Germline assignment: CDR1 MNHEY and CDR2 SVGAGI. The length of the CDR3 is 15 residues. The V and J ends lost 6 bases and 3 bases, in that order; junction bases with no gene match: 2. CDR3 region: CASSRTSGSYNEQFF. CDR3 DNA: TGTGCCAGCAGCCGGACTAGCGGGAGCTACAATGAGCAGTTCTTC.